These 32 T cell receptor gamma chains originate from one sample sequenced in a study of gamma-delta T cells after stem cell transplantation. TCRdb re-called clones from the RT-PCR reads using CATT. This table holds 400 to 450 gamma-chain clones, 15% to 20% found once. The sample comprised gamma-delta T cells. These receptors originate from a human donor. It is not recorded whose cells these are; they may come from a transplant donor.

As regards this clone: One end of the junction is discordant with germline, which a read error may explain. The sample contains more than one DNA sequence encoding this CDR3. This sequence joins TRGV9 and TRGJ1 or TRGJ2. Germline V gene lookup returns CDR1 GITISATS and CDR2 ISYDGTV (reference sequence). The CDR3 runs to 13 residues. CDR3 nucleotide sequence: TGTGCCCTGTGGGAGTCCCATTATTATAAGAAACTCTTT. As protein: CALWESHYYKKLF.

This clone was observed a few times. V usage is TRGV9 and J usage is TRGJP. Germline V gene lookup returns CDR1 GITISATS and CDR2 ISYDGTV (reference sequence). The CDR3 is 17 amino acids. J was trimmed by 6 bases and V by 0 bases; bases with no gene match: 5. Here the CDR3 DNA reads TGTGCCTTGTGGGAGGTGCACCCAGAGTTGGGCAAAAAAATCAAGGTATTT. Its translation is CALWEVHPELGKKIKVF.

Points on this clone: A single base is all that separates this from a far larger clone, so a read error is likely. This sequence joins TRGV9 and TRGJP. The germline V gene has CDR1 GITISATS and CDR2 ISYDGTV (reference sequence). V was clipped by 0 bases and J by 6 bases; unmatched bases: 8. This CDR3 comprises 18 residues. The CDR3 DNA reads TGTGCCTTGTGGGAGGTGCGGGATTTAGAGTTGGGCAAAAAAATCAAGGTATTT. Its protein product is CALWEVRDLELGKKIKVF.

This clone was recorded a few times. A far more abundant clone sits one base away, making this likely a read error. The rearrangement uses TRGV9 and TRGJ1 or TRGJ2. Looked up from germline, CDR1 is GITISATS and CDR2 is ISYDGTV (reference sequence). The CDR3 length is 16 residues. The CDR3, as DNA: TGTGCCTTGTGGGAGGTGACTATCCCCAATGTCATTAAGAAGCTCTTT. It translates to CALWEVTIPNVIKKLF.

This clone has more than one count but fewer than ten. This chain connects TRGV9 to TRGJP. The germline CDR1 and CDR2 sequences are GITISATS and ISYDGTV (reference sequence). The CDR3 contains 18 residues. V lost 3 bases to trimming and J lost 9 bases; unmatched junction nucleotides: 14. The CDR3 reads CALWEPGKEGLGKKIKVF. The CDR3 DNA reads TGTGCCTTGTGGGAGCCCGGAAAGGAAGGGTTGGGCAAAAAAATCAAGGTATTT.

This clone showed up just a few times. Given a far larger clone just one base away, this is likely a sequencing read error. CDR3 in amino acids: CATWGSKLPNYYRKLF. The CDR3 bases are TGTGCCACCTGGGGCTCAAAACTACCGAATTATTATAGGAAACTCTTT. The J gene is TRGJ1 or TRGJ2, the V gene TRGV8. The CDR3 covers 16 residues. CDR1 is VENAVY, CDR2 YDSYNSRV, per germline.

In its sample, this clone was seen a few times. This rearrangement joins TRGV4 to TRGJ1 or TRGJ2. V lost 2 bases to trimming and J lost 6 bases; unmatched junction nucleotides: 13. CDR1 and CDR2 from the germline V gene are EGSTGY and YDSYTSSV. The CDR3 is 15 residues long. The CDR3 bases are TGTGCCACCTGGGATGAAGACATGTATACTTATAAGAAACTCTTT. Translated: CATWDEDMYTYKKLF.

The sample holds a few counts of this clone. The same CDR3 is also encoded by other DNA sequences in this sample. The chain couples TRGV9 to TRGJP. Trimming removed 2 bases from V and 4 bases from J; junction bases left unmatched: 2. Germline CDR1 reads GITISATS; CDR2 reads ISYDGTV (reference sequence). The CDR3 has 16 amino acids. CDR3 nucleotides: TGTGCCTTGTGGGAGGGCCAAGAGTTGGGCAAAAAAATCAAGGTATTT. Translated: CALWEGQELGKKIKVF.

A remark on this clone: Other DNA sequences of this sample code for an identical CDR3. This sequence joins TRGV9 and TRGJP. Germline CDR1 GITISATS, CDR2 ISYDGTV (reference sequence). CDR3 length: 17 residues. V was pared by 0 bases and J by 6 bases, with 5 bases of the junction left unmatched. CDR3 loop: CALWEVHGELGKKIKVF. The CDR3 region has the DNA TGTGCCTTGTGGGAGGTGCACGGAGAGTTGGGCAAAAAAATCAAGGTATTT.

J is TRGJP and V is TRGV9. Per germline, CDR1 GITISATS and CDR2 ISYDGTV (reference sequence). The CDR3 runs 16 residues. V shed 2 bases and J 9 bases; nucleotides not matched to a gene: 7. This chain's CDR3 is CALWEAKVLGKKIKVF. In DNA, the CDR3 is TGTGCCTTGTGGGAGGCGAAGGTGTTGGGCAAAAAAATCAAGGTATTT.

This clone is termed large. Other nucleotide sequences in the sample specify the same CDR3. The chain employs TRGV9 and TRGJP. The ends lost 0 bases at V and 7 bases at J; junction bases unmatched: 0. Germline assignment: CDR1 GITISATS and CDR2 ISYDGTV (reference sequence). The CDR3 consists of 15 residues. CDR3 residues: CALWEVELGKKIKVF. CDR3 nucleotides: TGTGCCTTGTGGGAGGTGGAGTTGGGCAAAAAAATCAAGGTATTT.

This clone was recorded a few times. One end of the junction does not line up with germline, which may come from a read error. The genes are TRGV9 and TRGJP. The CDR3 sequence is 16 residues long. The germline gives CDR1 GITISATS, CDR2 ISYDGTV (reference sequence). For the CDR3, the DNA is TGTGCCTTGTGGTCCCAGAAAGAGTCGGGCAAAAAAATCAAGGTATTT. It yields the protein CALWSQKESGKKIKVF.

The CDR3 loop reads CATWGSSDWIKTF. The CDR3 DNA sequence: TGTGCCACCTGGGGGAGTAGTGATTGGATCAAGACGTTT. The V and J genes are TRGV8 and TRGJP2. CDR1 VENAVY and CDR2 YDSYNSRV come from the germline V gene. CDR3 length: 13 residues. The J segment lost 2 bases and the V segment lost 5 bases, leaving 2 bases of the junction unmatched.

The chain uses TRGV9 and TRGJ1 or TRGJ2. CDR1 is GITISATS and CDR2 is ISYDGTV in the germline V gene (reference sequence). This CDR3 has 11 residues. The CDR3 region has the DNA TGTGCATTGGGTTATAATTATAAGAAACTCTTT. Translated, it gives CALGYNYKKLF.

To note about this clone: This same CDR3 is encoded by further DNA sequences in the sample. The chain recombines TRGV9 with TRGJP. Germline CDR1 and CDR2: GITISATS and ISYDGTV (reference sequence). J gave up 7 bases and V 0 bases, and 6 bases lay outside the gene matches. This CDR3 has 17 amino acids. DNA for the CDR3: TGTGCCTTGTGGGAGGTGCAGCCCGAGTTGGGCAAAAAAATCAAGGTATTT. Encoded protein: CALWEVQPELGKKIKVF.

This chain links TRGV9 with TRGJP. CDR3 size: 17 residues. The ends lost 0 bases at V and 7 bases at J; junction bases unmatched: 6. The germline V gene has CDR1 GITISATS and CDR2 ISYDGTV (reference sequence). CDR3 sequence: CALWEVQKELGKKIKVF. CDR3 nucleotide sequence: TGTGCCTTGTGGGAGGTGCAGAAGGAGTTGGGCAAAAAAATCAAGGTATTT.

This clone has more than one count but fewer than ten. The chain joins TRGV9 to TRGJP. The CDR3 has 17 amino acids. V dropped 5 bases and J dropped 3; count of bases not matched to a gene: 7. Germline CDR1 reads GITISATS; CDR2 reads ISYDGTV (reference sequence). The CDR3 spells CALWVTLQELGKKIKVF. The CDR3 DNA follows: TGTGCCTTGTGGGTGACTTTGCAAGAGTTGGGCAAAAAAATCAAGGTATTT.

This clone qualifies as hyperexpanded (1% or more). The chain couples TRGV9 to TRGJ1 or TRGJ2. From germline, CDR1 is GITISATS and CDR2 ISYDGTV (reference sequence). The ends lost 4 bases at V and 3 bases at J; junction bases unmatched: 0. The CDR3 spans 11 residues. CDR3 region: CALWDYYKKLF. The DNA of the CDR3 is TGTGCCTTGTGGGATTATTATAAGAAACTCTTT.

To note about this clone: This is likely an artifact of a read error, given a far larger clone one base away. The chain uses TRGV9 and TRGJP. Germline loops: CDR1 GITISATS, CDR2 ISYDGTV (reference sequence). The CDR3 runs to 18 residues. Here the CDR3 reads CALWEVQDLELGKKIEVF. CDR3 DNA sequence: TGTGCCTTGTGGGAGGTGCAGGATTTAGAGTTGGGCAAAAAAATCGAGGTATTT.

J is TRGJP and V is TRGV9. The V gene's germline CDR1 is GITISATS and CDR2 ISYDGTV (reference sequence). Losses at the gene ends were 1 base for V and 10 bases for J; bases not matched to a gene: 1. The CDR3 sequence is 14 residues long. The CDR3 sequence is CALWEVLGKKIKVF. The CDR3 DNA follows: TGTGCCTTGTGGGAGGTTTTGGGCAAAAAAATCAAGGTATTT.

V gene TRGV8 combines with J gene TRGJ1 or TRGJ2. This CDR3 comprises 13 residues. V lost 2 bases to trimming and J lost 6 bases; unmatched junction nucleotides: 7. Germline CDR1 reads VENAVY; CDR2 reads YDSYNSRV. The CDR3, as DNA: TGTGCCACCTGGGATAACCAATCTTATAAGAAACTCTTT. It is translated as CATWDNQSYKKLF.

There are a few counts of this clone. The gene calls are TRGV9 and TRGJP. The CDR3 is 15 residues long. The V gene's germline CDR1 is GITISATS and CDR2 ISYDGTV (reference sequence). V lost 4 bases, J lost 4 bases, and 1 base stayed unmatched. The CDR3 coding sequence is TGTGCCTTGTGGGATCAAGAGTTGGGCAAAAAAATCAAGGTATTT. Translated: CALWDQELGKKIKVF.

The V gene is TRGV9, the J gene TRGJ1 or TRGJ2. CDR1 and CDR2 from the germline V gene are GITISATS and ISYDGTV (reference sequence). Trimming at V came to 5 bases and at J to 2 bases, leaving 15 bases not matched to a gene. The CDR3 extends over 16 amino acids. In DNA form, the CDR3 reads TGTGCCTTGTGGGTGCGGCACGCCCTTTATTATTATAAGAAACTCTTT. Translated, it gives CALWVRHALYYYKKLF.

This clone was counted a few times. This rearrangement joins TRGV9 to TRGJP. The CDR3 runs 15 residues. Per the germline V gene, CDR1 is GITISATS and CDR2 is ISYDGTV (reference sequence). Unmatched junction bases numbered 4, after V lost 5 bases and J lost 6 bases. Here the CDR3 DNA reads TGTGCCTTGTGGGGATTAGAGTTGGGCAAAAAAATCAAGGTATTT. Encoded protein: CALWGLELGKKIKVF.

In its sample, this clone is hyperexpanded (1% or more). The chain uses TRGV4 and TRGJ1 or TRGJ2. CDR3 length: 13 residues. Looked up from germline, CDR1 is EGSTGY and CDR2 is YDSYTSSV. V shed 0 bases and J 7 bases; nucleotides not matched to a gene: 6. The CDR3 reads CATWDGLGYKKLF. The CDR3 region has the DNA TGTGCCACCTGGGATGGGCTTGGATATAAGAAACTCTTT.

This clone was observed a few times. A much larger clone lies one base from this, so it may be a read error. The same CDR3 arises from other DNA sequences in this sample as well. The chain carries TRGV9 and TRGJP. J gave up 6 bases and V 0 bases, and 2 bases lay outside the gene matches. This CDR3 region has 16 residues. Germline assignment: CDR1 GITISATS and CDR2 ISYDGTV (reference sequence). DNA of the CDR3: TGTGCCTTGTGGGAGGTGCTAGAGTTGGGCAAAAAAATCAAGGTATTT. Encoded protein: CALWEVLELGKKIKVF.

This clone was recorded a few times. The sample has other DNA sequences that encode this CDR3 too. The chain is built from TRGV9 and TRGJP. Per the germline V gene, CDR1 is GITISATS and CDR2 is ISYDGTV (reference sequence). This CDR3 comprises 16 residues. J was trimmed by 7 bases and V by 1 base; bases with no gene match: 4. In DNA form, the CDR3 reads TGTGCCTTGTGGGAGGTATCCGAGTTGGGCAAAAAAATCAAGGTATTT. Translated: CALWEVSELGKKIKVF.

This clone came up a few times. This is likely an artifact of a read error, given a far larger clone one base away. This chain links TRGV5 with TRGJ1 or TRGJ2. The CDR3 is 12 residues long. Germline V CDR1 and CDR2: VINAFY, YDVSNSKD. CDR3 loop: CATGDRPYKKLF. CDR3 DNA sequence: TGTGCCACCGGGGACAGGCCTTATAAGAAACTCTTT.

The V call is TRGV4, the J call TRGJ1 or TRGJ2. V shed 5 bases and J 0 bases; nucleotides not matched to a gene: 4. Looked up from germline, CDR1 is EGSTGY and CDR2 is YDSYTSSV. This CDR3 has 13 amino acids. The CDR3 region has the DNA TGTGCCACCTGGGTTAGGAATTATTATAAGAAACTCTTT. It encodes CATWVRNYYKKLF.

This chain uses TRGV9 with TRGJP. V lost 11 bases, J lost 7 bases, and 11 bases stayed unmatched. There are 15 residues in the CDR3. Per the germline V gene, CDR1 is GITISATS and CDR2 is ISYDGTV (reference sequence). The CDR3 loop is CASWLVELGKKIKVF. The DNA of the CDR3 is TGTGCCTCTTGGCTTGTCGAGTTGGGCAAAAAAATCAAGGTATTT.

This chain joins TRGV9 and TRGJP1. The V segment lost 0 bases and the J segment 0 bases; nucleotides outside the gene matches: 10. The germline V gene has CDR1 GITISATS and CDR2 ISYDGTV (reference sequence). The CDR3 sequence is 18 residues long. The CDR3, as DNA: TGTGCCTTGTGGGAGGTGGTTTTCCCGAATACCACTGGTTGGTTCAAGATATTT. It translates to CALWEVVFPNTTGWFKIF.

The sample holds a few counts of this clone. A read error is likely here: a far larger clone is one base away. This sequence joins TRGV9 and TRGJ1 or TRGJ2. The V segment lost 0 bases and the J segment 9 bases; nucleotides outside the gene matches: 17. This CDR3 spans 16 amino acids. Germline-derived CDR1 and CDR2 are GITISATS and ISYDGTV (reference sequence). CDR3 coding DNA: TGTGCCTTGTGGGAGGTGACTATCCTCAATGTCATTAAGAAACTCTTT. Translation gives CALWEVTILNVIKKLF.